This TCR beta chain was observed in a study of early T cells in non-severe SARS-CoV-2 infection. Whole-study context: Sequencing used unsorted whole-blood bulk RNA, so chains lack pairing.

Researchers attached unique molecular identifiers to individual cDNA molecules. A single record per CDR3 protein comes from TCRdb applying MiXCR to the 5' RACE reads. The data hold some 88,000 distinct CDR3 sequences, with approximately 17% observed a single time. This clonotype showed up just a few times. Germline CDR1 reads MNHEY; CDR2 reads SVGAGI. The V gene end was trimmed by 7 bases and the J gene end by 7 bases; junction bases not matched to a gene: 15. This CDR3 has 16 amino acids. The sequencing used whole blood, collected at baseline. This TCR was recovered from an adult who was a healthcare worker with PCR-confirmed SARS-CoV-2 infection or an uninfected control (not recorded which). The gene calls are TRBV6-5 and TRBJ2-1; TRBD1 agrees at 8 bases. The CDR3 sequence: CASTSRTGMMRNEQFF. The CDR3 DNA reads TGTGCCAGCACCTCCCGGACAGGGATGATGAGGAATGAGCAGTTCTTC.